Below, one TCR beta chain is given with its context. Antigen specificity is unknown. Before vaccination, two weeks after the third vaccination, and at progression, PBMC were collected. This CDR3 comprises 14 residues. The germline gives CDR1 ENHRY, CDR2 SYGVKD. V gave up 5 bases and J gave up 8 bases, with 18 bases separating them. TCRdb's table, derived via immunoSEQ multiplex PCR, lists solely in-frame clones and lacks some. The sample shows roughly 100,000 clones, about four fifths of them seen only once. The data originate from a study of glioma-infiltrating T cells after dendritic cell vaccination. In the study overall: The vaccine used monocyte-derived dendritic cells pulsed overnight with autologous tumor lysate. The study, taken as a whole, reports: Only a small number of patients had complete blood and tumor samples.

The source of this sequence is a human donor with glioblastoma. The sample in question was blood, obtained before dendritic cell vaccination. This chain uses TRBV10-3 with TRBJ1-1; possible D gene TRBD1, 5 bases. Written as DNA, the CDR3 is TGTGCCATCAGTAACCACGGGGAGGGGAAGGAAGCTTTCTTT. Residues: CAISNHGEGKEAFF.